Reported below is one T cell receptor (beta chain). Authors' data handling: Estimation of nucleated cell counts was performed using reference gene primer amplification. Here immunoSEQ multiplex PCR was the method, and the copy in TCRdb shows in-frame clones only, minus some. V and J calls and clone size are copied from that table; D and trimming were computed from the DNA. The sample holds some 95,000 clones, around 93% seen once. These data come from a study of blood T cell repertoires in COVID-19. Study background: Both acute and convalescent COVID-19 samples were obtained from the United States, Italy and Spain. Sources were T cells, B-cell-depleted T cells, or PBMCs; the material itself was cDNA or gDNA.

The CDR3 length is 15 residues. Germline V gene lookup returns CDR1 LNHDA and CDR2 SQIVND (reference sequence). Trimming cost V 1 base and J 1 base, with 10 bases left between them. The receptor was derived from a human donor with active COVID-19. The donor label of this sample is uncertain. This chain connects TRBV19 to TRBJ1-1, with a possible D match to TRBD1 (5 bases). Sequenced material: peripheral blood. CDR3 sequence reads: CASSIGDFRNTEAFF. CDR3 coding DNA: TGTGCCAGTAGTATAGGGGACTTCCGGAACACTGAAGCTTTCTTT.